This T cell receptor (beta chain) is from a study of cytomegalovirus exposure and HLA in healthy donors. Per germline, CDR1 PRHDT and CDR2 FYEKMQ (reference sequence). The CDR3 covers 15 residues. Deletions cut 2 bases from V and 0 bases from J, with 8 bases between. 60 Vbeta and 13 Jbeta primers were used in PCR. Assay: immunoSEQ multiplex PCR; the TCRdb copy retains only in-frame clones and omits some. The sample has 200,000 or so clones, around 80% seen once. The source material was PBMCs. The chain couples TRBV13 to TRBJ1-3, with D possibly matching TRBD1 (5 bases). The source of this sequence is a man in his forties or fifties in good health and CMV-seropositive. CDR3 in amino acids: CASSLLGPSGNTIYF. CDR3 in DNA: TGTGCCAGCAGCTTACTGGGGCCCTCTGGAAACACCATATATTTT.